Shown below are 13 T cell receptor beta chains from a single sample sequenced in a study of technical replicates of blood from four donors. Sequencing used immunoSEQ multiplex PCR; TCRdb keeps in-frame clones, though not all of them. This repertoire shows 50,000 to 70,000 clones, around 96% found once; its top ten account for less than 3.5%. Sequenced sample: PBMCs. Every receptor here comes from a human donor in good health. Some clones in this sample may be carry-over from other donors' samples.

The chain uses TRBV6-1 and TRBJ1-1, with 10 positions matching TRBD1. V lost 2 bases and J lost 11; bases outside the gene matches: 5. Germline CDR1 is MNHNS and CDR2 is SASEGT. This CDR3 has 13 residues. DNA for the CDR3: TGTGCCAGCAGTGAAACGACAGGGGGCCCGGCTTTCTTT. Its protein is CASSETTGGPAFF.

The V gene is TRBV10-3, the J gene TRBJ2-3, with 8 bases matching TRBD1. Per germline, CDR1 ENHRY and CDR2 SYGVKD. The CDR3 length is 14 residues. V was clipped by 6 bases and J by 2 bases; unmatched bases: 4. CDR3 nucleotide sequence: TGTGCCATCAGCGGACAGGGCATCACAGATACGCAGTATTTT. It codes for CAISGQGITDTQYF.

The rearrangement uses TRBV9 and TRBJ1-2; D perhaps matches TRBD1 (5 bases). V lost 0 bases and J lost 5, with 11 bases in between. The CDR3 length is 14 residues. The V gene's germline CDR1 is SGDLS and CDR2 YYNGEE. The CDR3 DNA follows: TGTGCCAGCAGCGTAGAATCCACAGGATATGGCTACACCTTC. Encoded protein: CASSVESTGYGYTF.

The rearrangement uses TRBV4-3 and TRBJ2-1; 9 bases align to TRBD2. The CDR3 spans 14 residues. CDR1 is LGHNA and CDR2 is YSLEER in the germline V gene. V lost 1 base to trimming and J lost 10 bases; unmatched junction nucleotides: 5. The CDR3 DNA is TGCGCCAGCAGCCAAGGACAGCGGGGGGCAGAGCAGTTCTTC. Encoded protein: CASSQGQRGAEQFF.

The chain uses TRBV14 and TRBJ1-6; TRBD1 agrees at 7 bases. The CDR3 covers 13 residues. From germline, CDR1 is SGHDN and CDR2 FVKESK. V lost 7 bases, J lost 6 bases, and 3 bases stayed unmatched. The CDR3 loop reads CASNPGGNSPLHF. CDR3 nucleotide sequence: TGTGCCAGCAATCCAGGGGGTAATTCACCCCTCCACTTT.

This chain links TRBV6-5 with TRBJ1-6; 7 positions match TRBD1. The germline CDR1 and CDR2 sequences are MNHEY and SVGAGI. The CDR3 covers 14 residues. With 2 bases clipped from V and 7 bases from J, the junction kept 2 bases outside the gene matches. The CDR3 protein is CASSYRTGNSPLHF. DNA for the CDR3: TGTGCCAGCAGTTACAGGACAGGCAATTCACCCCTCCACTTT.

The chain recombines TRBV10-1 with TRBJ1-2; 10 bases agree with TRBD1. Germline loops: CDR1 WNHNN, CDR2 SYGVQD (reference sequence). CDR3 size: 14 residues. Losses at the gene ends were 8 bases for V and 4 bases for J; bases not matched to a gene: 7. CDR3 sequence: CASSDRGRPYGYTF. The CDR3 nucleotides are TGCGCCAGCTCCGACAGGGGGCGCCCCTATGGCTACACCTTC.

The J gene is TRBJ1-2, the V gene TRBV27, with a weak D call TRBD1 (5 bases). CDR1 is MNHEY and CDR2 is SMNVEV in the germline V gene (reference sequence). The V gene lost 7 bases and the J gene lost 8 bases, with 20 bases spanning the gap. The CDR3 runs to 14 residues. The CDR3 reads CASMRPGRGGGYTF. CDR3 bases: TGTGCCAGCATGCGGCCCGGGAGGGGAGGAGGCTACACCTTC.

This chain connects TRBV25-1 to TRBJ2-1, with D hard to call. CDR3 length: 15 amino acids. Germline V gene data show CDR1 as MGHDK and CDR2 as SYGVNS. Trimming shortened V by 1 base and J by 3 bases, and 10 bases separated the two germline ends. In nucleotides, the CDR3 is TGTGCCAGCAGTGAATTGGCCGGCGGCTACAATGAGCAGTTCTTC. This codes for CASSELAGGYNEQFF.

CDR3 nucleotide sequence: TGTGCCACAGCGGGGGGCTCGGGCACTGAAGCTTTCTTT. This encodes CATAGGSGTEAFF. The chain carries TRBV6-6 and TRBJ1-1; D is perhaps TRBD1 (6 bases). With 10 bases removed from V and 4 bases from J, the gap between germline ends came to 16 bases. Germline V CDR1 and CDR2: MNHNY, SVGAGI (reference sequence). The CDR3 covers 13 residues.

This chain joins TRBV28 and TRBJ1-6; D may be TRBD1 (5 bases). This CDR3 spans 13 amino acids. Germline V gene data show CDR1 as MDHEN and CDR2 as SYDVKM. The DNA of the CDR3 is TGTGCGGAGTCGGGGACTGGTAATTCACCCCTCCACTTT. This codes for CAESGTGNSPLHF.

The chain employs TRBV4-1 and TRBJ1-4, with a weak D call TRBD1 (6 bases). This CDR3 is 15 amino acids long. V was clipped by 4 bases and J by 6 bases, with 15 bases between them. Germline loops: CDR1 MGHRA, CDR2 YSYEKL. CDR3 sequence: CASSPGTSVYEKLFF. The DNA for the CDR3 is TGCGCCAGCAGCCCCGGGACAAGTGTGTATGAAAAACTGTTTTTT.

The rearrangement links TRBV9 to TRBJ2-3; no clear D. The V gene lost 0 bases and the J gene lost 3 bases, with 8 bases spanning the gap. The CDR3 extends over 14 amino acids. Germline loops: CDR1 SGDLS, CDR2 YYNGEE. The DNA for the CDR3 is TGTGCCAGCAGCGTAGCTTCACAGACAGATACGCAGTATTTT. It encodes CASSVASQTDTQYF.